The entry below describes one TCR beta chain. This record belongs to a study of blood T cell repertoires in COVID-19. Study-wide background: Collection of acute and convalescent COVID-19 samples took place in the United States, Italy and Spain. PBMCs, B-cell-depleted T cells, or T cells provided the cDNA or gDNA that made up the material.

CDR3 length equals 19 residues. Trimming removed 4 bases at V and 4 bases at J, with 27 bases between. Germline CDR1 and CDR2: SGHTS and YDEGEE. Study processing details: Quantification of nucleated cells was approximated via reference gene primer amplification. Assay used: immunoSEQ multiplex PCR; TCRdb lists only in-frame clones, some missing. V, J and clone size derive from that table, while D and trimming were established from the DNA sequence. The sample lists about 140,000 clones, about 91% occurring once. The V call is TRBV5-8, the J call TRBJ2-1, with D possibly TRBD1 on 7 matching bases. This clonotype was sampled from a woman aged 55-70 years with acute or convalescent COVID-19. The specimen sequenced was peripheral blood. CDR3 DNA: TGTGCCAGCAGCCCGGGGCGGCAGGGGGGACCGACCTTGTACAATGAGCAGTTCTTC. It is translated as CASSPGRQGGPTLYNEQFF. The full variable domain, rest sourced from reference TRBV5-8 and TRBJ2-1, is EAGVTQSPTHLIKTRGQQATLRCSPISGHTSVYWYQQALGLGLQFLLWYDEGEERNRGNFPPRFSGRQFPNYSSELNVNALELEDSALYLCASSPGRQGGPTLYNEQFFGPGTRLTVL.